The TCR beta chain described here comes from a study of spatial heterogeneity in lung cancer. Study-wide context: Compared with alpha-chain sequences, beta-chain sequences were consistently detected in greater numbers.

A few counts support this clonotype. Time point reported: blood at routine non-recurrence follow-up after resection. The sequenced material consisted of unsorted whole RNA from tumor, nontumor lung or frozen PBMC. The CDR3 runs 11 residues. V lost 8 bases and J 6 bases, leaving 10 bases between the germline ends. The V gene's germline CDR1 is WSHSY and CDR2 SAAADI. TCRdb independently ran MiXCR on the 5' RACE reads; one entry per CDR3 protein. The sample contains around 98,000 distinct CDR3 sequences, approximately 19% of which appear only once. The sequence was obtained from a male donor with early-stage non-small cell lung cancer. This chain joins TRBV10-2 and TRBJ1-1; D is ambiguous. The sample in question was PBMCs, obtained at follow-up. The CDR3: CASDDGAEAFF. In DNA, the CDR3 is TGCGCCAGCGACGATGGGGCTGAAGCTTTCTTT.